This is a list of T cell receptor beta chains from one sample in a study of CD8 T cells in ankylosing spondylitis. MiXCR, run by TCRdb on the 5' RACE reads, gives a single entry per CDR3 protein. The sample yields about 100,000 distinct CDR3 sequences, about 9% seen once. Sequenced material: blood, either unsorted or a sorted T cell fraction (not recorded which). These receptors originate from a male donor with ankylosing spondylitis or in good health (not recorded which). The CDR3 runs from the conserved cysteine through the conserved F or W. The order of the fields is D gene, J gene, clone size, V gene, CDR3 protein, CDR3 DNA. A D gene is named only where the DNA matches it firmly. Expanded clones are given a class, and other clones once, few, many or no size at all.

NA	TRBJ2-7	many	TRBV5-1	CASLLGPGGYEQYF	TGCGCCAGCCTCCTTGGGCCCGGAGGCTACGAGCAGTACTTC
NA	TRBJ2-4	NA	TRBV18	CASSTTSTLLAKNIQYF	TGTGCCAGCTCAACAACCTCGACATTGCTAGCCAAAAACATTCAGTACTTC
TRBD1	TRBJ1-1	many	TRBV20-1	CSAKGGQSYTEAFF	TGCAGTGCTAAGGGGGGACAGAGCTACACTGAAGCTTTCTTT
NA	TRBJ1-1	NA	TRBV2	CASSVGGTTEAFF	TGTGCCAGCAGTGTTGGAGGAACCACTGAAGCTTTCTTT
TRBD2	TRBJ2-5	many	TRBV11-2	CASSFRVGGGAQETQYF	TGTGCCAGCAGCTTTAGAGTTGGCGGGGGGGCCCAAGAGACCCAGTACTTC
TRBD1	TRBJ2-7	many	TRBV20-1	CSAGTGSYEQYF	TGCAGTGCCGGGACAGGATCCTACGAGCAGTACTTC
NA	TRBJ2-5	NA	TRBV7-6	CASSLRPTEETQYF	TGTGCCAGCAGCTTACGTCCGACAGAAGAGACCCAGTACTTC
NA	TRBJ2-2	many	TRBV24-1	CASAHYTGELFF	TGTGCCTCAGCCCACTACACCGGGGAGCTGTTTTTT
NA	TRBJ1-2	NA	TRBV27	CASSFFGGVGDYGYTF	TGTGCCAGCAGTTTTTTTGGGGGAGTTGGTGACTATGGCTACACCTTC
NA	TRBJ2-3	many	TRBV12-3/TRBV12-4	CASSSAGGTDTQYF	TGTGCCAGCAGTTCGGCCGGTGGCACAGATACGCAGTATTTT
NA	TRBJ2-1	many	TRBV6-1	CASGRGTYNEQFF	TGTGCCAGCGGTCGGGGGACGTACAATGAGCAGTTCTTC
NA	TRBJ1-1	many	TRBV6-5	CASSLTSGNTEAFF	TGTGCCAGCAGCCTCACCTCGGGGAACACTGAAGCTTTCTTT
TRBD1	TRBJ2-1	many	TRBV9	CASSTGTGNEQFF	TGTGCCAGCAGTACCGGGACAGGAAATGAGCAGTTCTTC
NA	TRBJ2-2	many	TRBV12-3/TRBV12-4	CASSSRISGLGELFF	TGTGCCAGCAGTTCCCGGATTAGCGGACTCGGGGAGCTGTTTTTT
NA	TRBJ1-2	NA	TRBV19	CASSRRGDDGYTF	TGTGCCAGTAGTCGCCGGGGGGACGATGGCTACACCTTC
NA	TRBJ1-3	few	TRBV5-1	CASSLSGVPGNTIYF	TGCGCCAGCAGCTTGTCAGGGGTACCTGGAAACACCATATATTTT
TRBD1	TRBJ2-7	NA	TRBV19	CASSIGMGQGTYEQYF	TGTGCCAGTAGTATAGGGATGGGACAGGGAACCTACGAGCAGTACTTC
TRBD1	TRBJ2-3	many	TRBV6-6	CASSYRRDRGTDTQYF	TGTGCCAGCAGTTACCGCCGGGACAGGGGCACAGATACGCAGTATTTT
NA	TRBJ2-3	many	TRBV5-6	CASSLPESRSTDTQYF	TGTGCCAGCAGCCTCCCGGAGTCCCGTAGCACAGATACGCAGTATTTT
NA	TRBJ2-1	many	TRBV18	CASSPETVLNEQFF	TGTGCCAGCTCACCAGAGACAGTCCTTAATGAGCAGTTCTTC
NA	TRBJ2-2	NA	TRBV6-6	CASGTTGSWSIF	TGTGCCAGCGGCACTACAGGGTCGTGGTCGATTTTT
NA	TRBJ2-1	many	TRBV5-1	CASSLVGGAGSDEQFF	TGCGCCAGCAGCTTGGTGGGGGGGGCCGGGAGCGATGAGCAGTTCTTC
NA	TRBJ1-4	many	TRBV29-1	CSAWMGGEKLFF	TGCAGCGCCTGGATGGGGGGCGAAAAACTGTTTTTT
TRBD1	TRBJ2-7	many	TRBV3-1	CASSQRPGGLYEQYF	TGTGCCAGCAGCCAAAGGCCAGGGGGTCTCTACGAGCAGTACTTC
TRBD1	TRBJ1-2	few	TRBV12-3/TRBV12-4	CASSPRTGGYGYTF	TGTGCCAGCAGTCCCCGGACAGGGGGATATGGCTACACCTTC
NA	TRBJ2-1	many	TRBV9	CASSVGSSEQFF	TGTGCCAGCAGCGTAGGATCTAGTGAGCAGTTCTTC
TRBD2	TRBJ2-3	many	TRBV12-3/TRBV12-4	CASSWTLAGGRTDTQYF	TGTGCCAGCAGTTGGACCCTAGCGGGGGGTCGCACAGATACGCAGTATTTT
TRBD1	TRBJ2-5	NA	TRBV7-9	CATAQGQGVTETQYF	TGTGCCACAGCCCAGGGACAGGGCGTGACGGAGACCCAGTACTTC
NA	TRBJ2-1	many	TRBV5-1	CASRPGERNEQFF	TGCGCCAGCAGGCCCGGGGAAAGGAATGAGCAGTTCTTC
TRBD2	TRBJ2-1	many	TRBV12-3/TRBV12-4	CASRATSGAHNEQFF	TGTGCCAGCAGAGCGACTAGCGGGGCTCACAATGAGCAGTTCTTC
TRBD2	TRBJ2-1	many	TRBV28	CASSQRGNEQFF	TGTGCCAGCAGTCAGCGGGGCAATGAGCAGTTCTTC
TRBD1	TRBJ2-7	few	TRBV5-4	CASSWMDRVDEQYF	TGTGCCAGCAGCTGGATGGACAGGGTCGACGAGCAGTACTTC
NA	TRBJ1-2	many	TRBV6-5	CASSYDRFRANGYTF	TGTGCCAGCAGTTACGATAGGTTCAGGGCCAATGGCTACACCTTC
NA	TRBJ2-3	many	TRBV3-1	CASSQDRADTQYF	TGTGCCAGCAGCCAAGATCGCGCAGATACGCAGTATTTT
NA	TRBJ1-2	few	TRBV7-6	CASSLNQAAVNGYTF	TGTGCCAGCAGCTTAAATCAGGCAGCCGTGAACGGCTACACCTTC
NA	TRBJ1-2	few	TRBV5-1	CASSLDSGNYGYTF	TGCGCCAGCAGCTTGGATTCAGGGAACTATGGCTACACCTTC
NA	TRBJ1-1	many	TRBV12-3/TRBV12-4	CASSPDRLNTEAFF	TGTGCCAGCAGTCCGGACAGACTGAACACTGAAGCTTTCTTT
NA	TRBJ2-5	many	TRBV20-1	CSARDLQGQETQYF	TGCAGTGCTAGAGATTTACAGGGACAAGAGACCCAGTACTTC
TRBD2	TRBJ2-3	NA	TRBV9	CASSVGGGTEDTQYF	TGTGCCAGCAGCGTTGGCGGGGGGACGGAGGATACGCAGTATTTT
TRBD1	TRBJ2-5	many	TRBV30	CAWSRDRGFQETQYF	TGTGCCTGGAGTAGGGACAGGGGGTTTCAAGAGACCCAGTACTTC
TRBD1	TRBJ2-2	many	TRBV6-1	CASRRDREAGELFF	TGTGCCAGCAGGCGGGACAGGGAAGCCGGGGAGCTGTTTTTT
NA	TRBJ1-3	few	TRBV12-3/TRBV12-4	CASSLAPGNGNTIYF	TGTGCCAGCAGTTTAGCGCCGGGGAATGGAAACACCATATATTTT
TRBD1	TRBJ2-2	many	TRBV29-1	CSVTGGINTGELFF	TGCAGCGTAACAGGGGGTATTAACACCGGGGAGCTGTTTTTT
TRBD2	TRBJ2-7	few	TRBV5-4	CASWRGGSLEQYF	TGTGCCAGCTGGCGGGGGGGCTCCCTGGAGCAGTACTTC
NA	TRBJ2-2	few	TRBV28	CASSLPPYRSTGELFF	TGTGCCAGCAGTTTGCCACCCTATCGGAGCACCGGGGAGCTGTTTTTT
NA	TRBJ2-7	many	TRBV6-6	CASSPDFYEQYF	TGTGCCAGCAGTCCAGACTTTTACGAGCAGTACTTC
NA	TRBJ2-5	many	TRBV29-1	CSGREETQYF	TGCAGCGGCCGGGAGGAGACCCAGTACTTC
TRBD2	TRBJ2-5	many	TRBV7-3	CASSGGGDETQYF	TGTGCCAGCTCGGGGGGTGGGGACGAGACCCAGTACTTC